These 28 T cell receptor beta chains originate from one sample sequenced in a study of regulatory T cells in long-lasting Graves disease. Construction of TCR beta libraries relied on iRepertoire HTBI primers and on Arm-PCR targeting CDR3 regions. TCRdb reprocessed the multiplex PCR reads via MiXCR and lists one record per CDR3 protein. The sample has about 440,000 distinct CDR3 sequences, about 16% seen once. Time point described: newly diagnosed GD, antithyroid drugs for less than 3 months. Preparation of the TCR library used RNA extracted from PBMCs. This sample also appeared in a second study, on T cells in Graves' hyperthyroidism and ophthalmopathy.

The sequenced sample was peripheral blood mononuclear cells (PBMCs), obtained at new diagnosis, from a patient treated with antithyroid drugs. These receptors were collected from a woman in her twenties or thirties with Graves disease.

This clonotype was picked up many times. This chain connects TRBV12-5 to TRBJ2-7; possibly TRBD2 for D (5 bases). With 0 bases removed from V and 3 bases from J, the gap between germline ends came to 12 bases. This CDR3 has 15 residues. CDR1 and CDR2 from the germline V gene are LGHNT and FRNRAP. CDR3 nucleotide sequence: TGTGCTAGTGGTTTGGTACGAGCGGAATTCTACGAGCAGTACTTC. It encodes CASGLVRAEFYEQYF.

This clonotype was observed at least ten times. The chain joins TRBV5-1 to TRBJ2-1; a weak D match, TRBD2 (6 bases). The CDR3 sequence is 15 residues long. Trimming stripped 3 bases from V and 6 bases from J, with 16 bases between. In germline, CDR1 is SGHRS, CDR2 YFSETQ. The DNA for the CDR3 is TGCGCCAGCAGCTGGAGCGGGCCCCCTGCCAATGAGCAGTTCTTC. This codes for CASSWSGPPANEQFF.

The genes are TRBV5-4 and TRBJ1-1; D perhaps matches TRBD1 (5 bases). The CDR3 contains 16 residues. V dropped 0 bases and J dropped 0 bases, with 12 bases sitting between them. Germline assignment: CDR1 SGHNT and CDR2 YYREEE (reference sequence). CDR3 sequence: CASSLAAGPLNTEAFF. DNA of the CDR3: TGTGCCAGCAGCTTGGCGGCAGGGCCCTTGAACACTGAAGCTTTCTTT. The full variable domain, its missing parts supplied by reference TRBV5-4 and TRBJ1-1, is ETGVTQSPTHLIKTRGQQVTLRCSSQSGHNTVSWYQQALGQGPQFIFQYYREEENGRGNFPPRFSGLQFPNYSSELNVNALELDDSALYLCASSLAAGPLNTEAFFGQGTRLTVV.

J is TRBJ1-1 and V is TRBV12-3 or TRBV12-4; 7 bases match TRBD1. The CDR3 totals 16 residues. V gave up 7 bases and J gave up 4 bases; unmatched junction bases: 15. The CDR3 DNA reads as TGTGCCAGCACCCAGCTAAACAGGGGCGGTGGCACTGAAGCTTTCTTT. Translated, it gives CASTQLNRGGGTEAFF.

This clonotype was detected ten times or more. The rearrangement joins TRBV7-9 to TRBJ1-5; no firm D call. Trimming removed 0 bases at V and 6 bases at J, with 15 bases between. CDR3 length equals 16 residues. In germline, CDR1 is SEHNR, CDR2 FQNEAQ (reference sequence). The CDR3 bases are TGTGCCAGCAGCTTAGCGGGCCAGAAGTTGAGTCAGCCCCAGCATTTT. Translated, it gives CASSLAGQKLSQPQHF. Based on the CDR3 plus reference TRBV7-9 and TRBJ1-5, the full variable domain is DTGVSQNPRHKITKRGQNVTFRCDPISEHNRLYWYRQTLGQGPEFLTYFQNEAQLEKSRLLSDRFSAERPKGSFSTLEIQRTEQGDSAMYLCASSLAGQKLSQPQHFGDGTRLSIL.

This clonotype showed up many times. The chain couples TRBV30 to TRBJ1-1; tentative D call: TRBD1 (6 bases). Trimming stripped 2 bases from V and 4 bases from J, with 17 bases between. CDR3 length equals 15 residues. From germline, CDR1 is GTSNPN and CDR2 SVGIG (reference sequence). CDR3 sequence reads: CAWSRGTGGGTEAFF. The CDR3 bases are TGTGCCTGGAGTAGGGGGACCGGGGGTGGCACTGAAGCTTTCTTT.

This clonotype was recorded a few times. The gene calls are TRBV6-2 or TRBV6-3 and TRBJ2-1; 7 positions agree with TRBD2. Germline V gene lookup returns CDR1 MNHEY and CDR2 SVGEGT. The V gene end was trimmed by 7 bases and the J gene end by 3 bases; junction bases not matched to a gene: 3. The CDR3 totals 13 residues. The CDR3 DNA sequence: TGTGCCAGCATGGCTAGCGGCTACAATGAGCAGTTCTTC. Translated, it gives CASMASGYNEQFF.

This clonotype was seen only a few times. J is TRBJ2-2 and V is TRBV4-1; D call uncertain. The CDR3 has 13 amino acids. Germline CDR1 MGHRA, CDR2 YSYEKL. V was cut by 4 bases and J by 6 bases, with 9 bases left in between. CDR3 in DNA: TGCGCCAGCAGCCCGACCCAGGCCGGGGAGCTGTTTTTT. This codes for CASSPTQAGELFF.

The CDR3 protein is CASSEEREVVEQYF. The CDR3 region has the DNA TGTGCCAGCAGTGAAGAGCGGGAGGTGGTCGAGCAGTACTTC. The V call is TRBV6-1, the J call TRBJ2-7, with TRBD2 matching 9 bases. This CDR3 comprises 14 residues. J gave up 6 bases and V 1 base, and 4 bases lay outside the gene matches. CDR1 MNHNS and CDR2 SASEGT come from the germline V gene.

This clonotype came up many times. The chain uses TRBV30 and TRBJ2-7; 7 bases map to TRBD1. The CDR3 is 11 amino acids. CDR1 is GTSNPN, CDR2 SVGIG, per germline (reference sequence). Trimming removed 3 bases from V and 6 bases from J; junction bases left unmatched: 2. CDR3 DNA sequence: TGTGCCTGGAGACAGGGGAGCGAGCAGTACTTC. It encodes CAWRQGSEQYF. Based on the CDR3 plus reference TRBV30 and TRBJ2-7, the full variable domain is SQTIHQWPATLVQPVGSPLSLECTVEGTSNPNLYWYRQAAGRGLQLLFYSVGIGQISSEVPQNLSASRPQDRQFILSSKKLLLSDSGFYLCAWRQGSEQYFGPGTRLTVT.

This clonotype appeared many times. CDR3 nucleotides: TGTGCCAGCAGCTTAGGCAGGGCCGGGGAGCTGTTTTTT. As protein: CASSLGRAGELFF. V gene TRBV7-6 combines with J gene TRBJ2-2; maybe TRBD1 (5 bases). The CDR3 length is 13 residues. Germline V gene lookup returns CDR1 SGHVS and CDR2 FNYEAQ. The V end lost 1 base, the J end lost 6 bases, and 6 bases lay between the germline ends. The whole variable domain, remainder taken from reference TRBV7-6 and TRBJ2-2, is GAGVSQSPRYKVTKRGQDVALRCDPISGHVSLYWYRQALGQGPEFLTYFNYEAQQDKSGLPNDRFSAERPEGSISTLTIQRTEQRDSAMYRCASSLGRAGELFFGEGSRLTVL.

The chain employs TRBV5-1 and TRBJ2-7; D remains unclear. Trimming cost V 4 bases and J 5 bases, with 7 bases left between them. The V gene's germline CDR1 is SGHRS and CDR2 YFSETQ. This CDR3 is built from 11 residues. CDR3 loop: CASSAGNEQYF. DNA of the CDR3: TGCGCCAGCAGCGCAGGCAACGAGCAGTACTTC.

Many counts were recorded for this clonotype. The V gene is TRBV7-9, the J gene TRBJ2-5, with D perhaps being TRBD1 or TRBD2 (6 bases each). Trimming removed 7 bases at V and 2 bases at J, with 14 bases between. The length of the CDR3 is 14 residues. Germline values: CDR1 SEHNR, CDR2 FQNEAQ (reference sequence). The CDR3: CASNREGGQETQYF. CDR3 nucleotides: TGTGCCAGCAATCGAGAGGGGGGTCAAGAGACCCAGTACTTC. Full variable domain (outside the CDR3, taken from reference TRBV7-9 and TRBJ2-5): DTGVSQNPRHKITKRGQNVTFRCDPISEHNRLYWYRQTLGQGPEFLTYFQNEAQLEKSRLLSDRFSAERPKGSFSTLEIQRTEQGDSAMYLCASNREGGQETQYFGPGTRLLVL.

This clonotype came up a few times. V is TRBV13 and J is TRBJ2-1; D gene ambiguous. The CDR3 sequence is 15 residues long. CDR1 and CDR2 (germline): PRHDT, FYEKMQ (reference sequence). Trimming stripped 5 bases from V and 2 bases from J, with 13 bases between. CDR3: CASSPRSVAYNEQFF. The CDR3 bases are TGTGCCAGCAGCCCCCGGAGTGTAGCCTACAATGAGCAGTTCTTC.

The V call is TRBV27, the J call TRBJ2-7, with 10 bases identical to TRBD2. Losses at the gene ends were 1 base for V and 3 bases for J; bases not matched to a gene: 18. The CDR3 runs 20 residues. Germline CDR1 is MNHEY and CDR2 is SMNVEV (reference sequence). This chain's CDR3 is CASSLYSGASGSRLYYEQYF. The CDR3 DNA is TGTGCCAGCAGTTTATACTCTGGGGCTAGCGGGAGCCGCCTCTACTACGAGCAGTACTTC.

This clonotype was seen many times. Germline is not matched at one junction end, which may reflect a read error. The chain carries TRBV3-1 and TRBJ2-7; D uncertain. This CDR3 contains 13 residues. Germline V CDR1 and CDR2: LGHDT, YNNKEL (reference sequence). CDR3 region: CASSQRTSHEQYF. DNA for the CDR3: TGTGCCAGCTCGCAGAGAACCTCCCACGAGCAGTACTTC.

V and J are TRBV12-3 or TRBV12-4 and TRBJ2-7; the D gene is possibly TRBD1 (6 bases). The ends were cut back, 5 bases at V and 3 bases at J, with 14 bases in the middle. CDR3 length: 14 amino acids. The CDR3 nucleotides read TGTGCCAGCAGTATGGGGGCGGAAGTCTACGAGCAGTACTTC. This sequence encodes CASSMGAEVYEQYF.

The chain recombines TRBV5-1 with TRBJ2-2; no clear D gene. V was trimmed by 0 bases and J by 7 bases, leaving 13 bases between them. Germline values: CDR1 SGHRS, CDR2 YFSETQ. The CDR3 runs 15 residues. CDR3 DNA: TGCGCCAGCAGCTTGGGTTCGCCCGCTAACGGGGAGCTGTTTTTT. Its translation is CASSLGSPANGELFF. Supplemented by reference TRBV5-1 and TRBJ2-2, the full variable domain reads KAGVTQTPRYLIKTRGQQVTLSCSPISGHRSVSWYQQTPGQGLQFLFEYFSETQRNKGNFPGRFSGRQFSNSRSEMNVSTLELGDSALYLCASSLGSPANGELFFGEGSRLTVL.

Worth noting for this clonotype: A much larger clonotype is one base distant, so this may be a read error. J is TRBJ2-7 and V is TRBV2, with TRBD2 matching 8 bases. The CDR3 loop spans 13 amino acids. Germline V gene sequence: CDR1 SNHLY, CDR2 FYNNEI. V shed 11 bases, J shed 4 bases, and the junction held 10 bases outside the gene matches. The CDR3 here is CAGGASGLYEQYF. The CDR3 nucleotides are TGTGCCGGCGGTGCTAGCGGGCTATACGAGCAGTACTTC.

Notes on this clonotype: It may be a read error: a sequence one base away is much more abundant. The chain employs TRBV27 and TRBJ2-1; D is unclear. The CDR3 is 14 residues long. From germline, CDR1 is MNHEY and CDR2 SMNVEV (reference sequence). The CDR3 nucleotides are TGTGCCAGCAGTACGGCGAATCGGTACAATGAGCGGTTCTTC. Translating it yields CASSTANRYNERFF.

The V call is TRBV14, the J call TRBJ1-1, with D unclear. Germline V gene data show CDR1 as SGHDN and CDR2 as FVKESK. This CDR3 is 12 amino acids long. V was pared by 2 bases and J by 13 bases, with 14 bases between. The chain's CDR3 is CASSQKKLIGFF. The CDR3 nucleotides read TGTGCCAGCAGCCAAAAAAAACTGATCGGTTTCTTT.

The J gene is TRBJ1-5, the V gene TRBV19, with TRBD1 identical over 7 bases. The CDR3 is made up of 14 amino acids. CDR1 is LNHDA and CDR2 is SQIVND in the germline V gene (reference sequence). The ends lost 7 bases at V and 2 bases at J; junction bases unmatched: 5. CDR3 in amino acids: CASNFDRGNQPQHF. In DNA, the CDR3 is TGTGCCAGTAACTTCGACAGGGGCAATCAGCCCCAGCATTTT.

The genes are TRBV20-1 and TRBJ2-7; D is possibly TRBD1 or TRBD2 (6 bases each). V was cut by 5 bases and J by 5 bases, with 16 bases left in between. Germline V gene lookup returns CDR1 DFQATT and CDR2 SNEGSKA (reference sequence). The CDR3 is 13 amino acids. This CDR3 reads CSAYKAGTHEQYF. The CDR3 DNA reads as TGCAGTGCTTACAAGGCGGGGACACACGAGCAGTACTTC.

V usage is TRBV5-1 and J usage is TRBJ2-7, with D perhaps TRBD1 or TRBD2 (5 bases each). V dropped 6 bases and J dropped 6 bases, with 16 bases sitting between them. Germline-derived CDR1 and CDR2 are SGHRS and YFSETQ. This CDR3 is 13 amino acids long. The CDR3: CASNSQGVGEQYF. CDR3 DNA: TGCGCCAGCAACTCCCAGGGAGTGGGCGAGCAGTACTTC.

In its sample, this clonotype was seen many times. The chain combines TRBV3-1 with TRBJ1-1; D unresolved. CDR3 size: 15 residues. Per germline, CDR1 LGHDT and CDR2 YNNKEL (reference sequence). V was pared by 1 base and J by 4 bases, with 13 bases between. The CDR3 region has the DNA TGTGCCAGCAGCCAAGGTGTAGTTCGAGCCACTGAAGCTTTCTTT. It translates to CASSQGVVRATEAFF.

This clonotype came up many times. This sequence joins TRBV7-9 and TRBJ2-5; D is possibly TRBD1 (5 bases). CDR1 and CDR2 from the germline V gene are SEHNR and FQNEAQ (reference sequence). The germline V and J ends were trimmed by 2 bases and 3 bases, with 10 bases remaining between them. This CDR3 comprises 14 residues. The CDR3 here is CASSLTTEKETQYF. The CDR3 coding sequence is TGTGCCAGCAGCTTAACGACAGAGAAAGAGACCCAGTACTTC.

This clonotype was detected ten times or more. V is TRBV28 and J is TRBJ1-3, with D uncertain. Between the trimmed V and J ends, which lost 5 bases and 4 bases, there was a span of 15 bases. The length of the CDR3 is 15 residues. Germline V lookup: CDR1 MDHEN, CDR2 SYDVKM. DNA for the CDR3: TGTGCCAGCAGTGATAGTCGGAATAGCGGAAACACCATATATTTT. Amino acid sequence: CASSDSRNSGNTIYF.

J is TRBJ1-5 and V is TRBV20-1; D is unresolved. This CDR3 comprises 16 residues. Trimming shortened V by 3 bases and J by 0 bases, and 15 bases separated the two germline ends. Germline values: CDR1 DFQATT, CDR2 SNEGSKA (reference sequence). CDR3 region: CSASGQALSSNQPQHF. The DNA of the CDR3 is TGCAGTGCTAGTGGTCAGGCCCTTAGTAGCAATCAGCCCCAGCATTTT.